These T cell receptor beta chains were read from a single sample in a study of PD-L1 blockade in urothelial cancer. TCRdb's copy holds only in-frame clones and misses some; the assay was immunoSEQ multiplex PCR. The sample records about 45,000 clones, 80% to 90% being singletons. The source was PBMCs, collected around atezolizumab (anti-PD-L1) treatment. The receptors come from a man between 60 and 70 years old with urothelial cancer. Each CDR3 is given without its conserved first and last residue. Each record gives: V gene, D gene, CDR3 protein. D genes are given only for firm matches.

v_call: TRBV6-6
d_call: .
cdr3_aa: ASSYSSGGTNQPQH

v_call: TRBV28
d_call: TRBD1
cdr3_aa: ASGPRGLRIHTEAF

v_call: TRBV6-1
d_call: .
cdr3_aa: ASRETGSLSPLH

v_call: TRBV29-1
d_call: TRBD1
cdr3_aa: SGQGTIGNTIY

v_call: TRBV7-2
d_call: TRBD1
cdr3_aa: ASSTRTGAVSGNTIY

v_call: TRBV7-2
d_call: TRBD2
cdr3_aa: ASSLQAGFSYNEQF

v_call: TRBV7-2
d_call: .
cdr3_aa: ASSLAGRAIYNEQF

v_call: TRBV6-4
d_call: TRBD2
cdr3_aa: ASSDSASGATDTQY

v_call: TRBV19
d_call: TRBD2
cdr3_aa: ASSDQGLAGGVHTQY

v_call: TRBV16
d_call: TRBD1
cdr3_aa: ASSQFYAGGYEQY

v_call: TRBV19
d_call: .
cdr3_aa: ASSIATGLTAPQH

v_call: TRBV19
d_call: .
cdr3_aa: ASSTLRSRNSPLH

v_call: TRBV19
d_call: .
cdr3_aa: ASSIGHTGNTGELF

v_call: TRBV4-1
d_call: TRBD2
cdr3_aa: ASSRLLTPPKGLAGDRETQY

v_call: TRBV5-1
d_call: TRBD1
cdr3_aa: ASSSNGQGYGYT

v_call: TRBV28
d_call: .
cdr3_aa: ASSLYWRDSNQPQH